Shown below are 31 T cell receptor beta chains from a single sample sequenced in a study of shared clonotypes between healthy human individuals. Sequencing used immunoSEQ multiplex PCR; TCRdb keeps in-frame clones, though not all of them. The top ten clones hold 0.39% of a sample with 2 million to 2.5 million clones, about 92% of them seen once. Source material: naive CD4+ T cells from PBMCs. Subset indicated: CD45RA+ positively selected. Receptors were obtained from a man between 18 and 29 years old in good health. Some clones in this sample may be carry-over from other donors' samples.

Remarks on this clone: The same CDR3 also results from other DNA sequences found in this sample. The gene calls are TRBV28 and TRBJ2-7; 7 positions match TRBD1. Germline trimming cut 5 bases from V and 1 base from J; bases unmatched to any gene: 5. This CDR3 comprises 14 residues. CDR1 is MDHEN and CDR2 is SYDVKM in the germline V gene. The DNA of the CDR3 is TGTGCCAGCAGTCTAGGGGGCAGTTCCTACGAGCAGTACTTC. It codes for CASSLGGSSYEQYF.

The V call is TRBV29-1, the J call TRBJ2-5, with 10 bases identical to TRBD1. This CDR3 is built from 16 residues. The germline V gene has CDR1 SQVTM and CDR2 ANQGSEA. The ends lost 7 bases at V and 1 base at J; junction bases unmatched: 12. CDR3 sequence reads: CSGSGTGDPLQETQYF. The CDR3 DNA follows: TGCAGCGGGAGCGGGACAGGGGACCCACTCCAAGAGACCCAGTACTTC.

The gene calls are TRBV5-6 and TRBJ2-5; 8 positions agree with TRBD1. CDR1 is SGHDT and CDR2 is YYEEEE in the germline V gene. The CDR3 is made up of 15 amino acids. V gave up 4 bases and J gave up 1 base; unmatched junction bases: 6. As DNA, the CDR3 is TGTGCCAGCAGCGCGACAGGGGTACTCCAAGAGACCCAGTACTTC. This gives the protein CASSATGVLQETQYF.

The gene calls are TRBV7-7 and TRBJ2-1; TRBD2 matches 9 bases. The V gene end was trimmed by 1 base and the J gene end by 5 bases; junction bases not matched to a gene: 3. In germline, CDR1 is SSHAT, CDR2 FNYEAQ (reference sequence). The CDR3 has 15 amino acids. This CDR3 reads CASSLGTSDNNEQFF. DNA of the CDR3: TGTGCCAGCAGCTTAGGGACTAGCGATAACAATGAGCAGTTCTTC.

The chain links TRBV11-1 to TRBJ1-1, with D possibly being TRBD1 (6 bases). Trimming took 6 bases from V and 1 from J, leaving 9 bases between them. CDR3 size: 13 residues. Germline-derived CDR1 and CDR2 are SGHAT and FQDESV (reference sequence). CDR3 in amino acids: CASSRQENTEAFF. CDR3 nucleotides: TGTGCCAGCAGTCGACAGGAGAACACTGAAGCTTTCTTT.

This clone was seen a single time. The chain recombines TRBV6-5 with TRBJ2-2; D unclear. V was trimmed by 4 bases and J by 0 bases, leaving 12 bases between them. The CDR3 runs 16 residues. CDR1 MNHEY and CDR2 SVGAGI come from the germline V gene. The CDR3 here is CASSWPDGANTGELFF. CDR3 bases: TGTGCCAGCAGTTGGCCTGATGGGGCGAACACCGGGGAGCTGTTTTTT.

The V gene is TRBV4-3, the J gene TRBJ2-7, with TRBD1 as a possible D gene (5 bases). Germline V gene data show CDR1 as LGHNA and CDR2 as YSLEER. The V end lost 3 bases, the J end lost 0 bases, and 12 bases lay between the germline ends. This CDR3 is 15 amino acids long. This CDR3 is CASSHRLGPSYEQYF. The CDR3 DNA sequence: TGCGCCAGCAGCCATAGACTGGGGCCCTCCTACGAGCAGTACTTC.

The CDR3 DNA sequence: TGTGCCAGCAGCGTAGCAGAGGGCACCTACAATGAGCAGTTCTTC. Protein: CASSVAEGTYNEQFF. This chain connects TRBV9 to TRBJ2-1; possibly TRBD2 for D (5 bases). With 0 bases removed from V and 2 bases from J, the gap between germline ends came to 9 bases. In germline, CDR1 is SGDLS, CDR2 YYNGEE. The CDR3 totals 15 residues.

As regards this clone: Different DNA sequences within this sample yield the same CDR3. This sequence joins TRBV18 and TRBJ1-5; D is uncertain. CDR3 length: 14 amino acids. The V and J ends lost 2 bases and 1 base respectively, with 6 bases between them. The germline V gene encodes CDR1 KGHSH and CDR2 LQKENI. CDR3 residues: CASSPGVSNQPQHF. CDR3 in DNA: TGTGCCAGCTCACCAGGGGTGAGCAATCAGCCCCAGCATTTT.

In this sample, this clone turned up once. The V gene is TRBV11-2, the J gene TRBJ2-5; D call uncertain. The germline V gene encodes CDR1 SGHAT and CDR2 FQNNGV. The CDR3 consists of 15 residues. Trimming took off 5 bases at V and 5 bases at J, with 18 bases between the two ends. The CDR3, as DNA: TGTGCCAGCAGCGAAAGAAGTAGCTTGGGGGAGACCCAGTACTTC. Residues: CASSERSSLGETQYF.

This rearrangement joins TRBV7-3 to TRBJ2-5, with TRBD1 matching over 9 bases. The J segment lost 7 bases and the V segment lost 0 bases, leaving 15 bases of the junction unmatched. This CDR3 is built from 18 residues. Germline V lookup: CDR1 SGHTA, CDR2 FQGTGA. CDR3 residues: CASSLTSGDRGNSGTQYF. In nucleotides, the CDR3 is TGTGCCAGCAGCTTAACCTCCGGCGACAGGGGGAATTCGGGGACCCAGTACTTC.

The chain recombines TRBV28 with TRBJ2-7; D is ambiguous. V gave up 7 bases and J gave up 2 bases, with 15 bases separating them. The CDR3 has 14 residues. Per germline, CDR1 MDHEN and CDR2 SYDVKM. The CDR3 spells CASIRPTGTYEQYF. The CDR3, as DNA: TGTGCCAGCATCAGACCGACCGGTACCTACGAGCAGTACTTC.

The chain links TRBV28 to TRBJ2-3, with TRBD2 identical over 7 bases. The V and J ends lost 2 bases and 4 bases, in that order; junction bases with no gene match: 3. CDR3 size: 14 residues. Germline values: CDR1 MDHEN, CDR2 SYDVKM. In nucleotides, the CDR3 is TGTGCCAGCAGTTTAGCGGGAGATGCAGATACGCAGTATTTT. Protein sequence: CASSLAGDADTQYF.

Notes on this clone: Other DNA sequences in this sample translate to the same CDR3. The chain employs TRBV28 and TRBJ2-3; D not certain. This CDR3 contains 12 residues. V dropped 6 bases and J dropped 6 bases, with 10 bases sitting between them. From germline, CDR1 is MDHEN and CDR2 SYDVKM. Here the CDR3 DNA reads TGTGCCAGCAGCCTTTTACTGGATACGCAGTATTTT. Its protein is CASSLLLDTQYF. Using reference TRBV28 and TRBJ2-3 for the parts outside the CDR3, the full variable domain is DVKVTQSSRYLVKRTGEKVFLECVQDMDHENMFWYRQDPGLGLRLIYFSYDVKMKEKGDIPEGYSVSREKKERFSLILESASTNQTSMYLCASSLLLDTQYFGPGTRLTVL.

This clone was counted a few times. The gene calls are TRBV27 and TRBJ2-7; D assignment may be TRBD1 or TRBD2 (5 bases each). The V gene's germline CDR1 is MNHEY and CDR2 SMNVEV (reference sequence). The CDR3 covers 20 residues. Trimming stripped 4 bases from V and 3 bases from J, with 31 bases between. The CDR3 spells CASSSSLLGYKGRGYYEQYF. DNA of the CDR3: TGTGCCAGCAGTTCGAGTCTGTTGGGGTATAAGGGGAGAGGGTACTACGAGCAGTACTTC.

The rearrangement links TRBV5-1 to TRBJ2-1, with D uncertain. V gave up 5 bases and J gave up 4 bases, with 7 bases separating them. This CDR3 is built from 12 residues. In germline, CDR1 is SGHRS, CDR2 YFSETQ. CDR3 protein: CASSGRYNEQFF. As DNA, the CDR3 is TGCGCCAGCAGTGGCAGGTACAATGAGCAGTTCTTC.

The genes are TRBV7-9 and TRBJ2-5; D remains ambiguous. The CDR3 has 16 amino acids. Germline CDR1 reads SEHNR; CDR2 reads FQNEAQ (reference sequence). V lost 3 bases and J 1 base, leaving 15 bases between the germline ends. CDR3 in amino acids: CASSFGPYSPQETQYF. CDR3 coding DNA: TGTGCCAGCAGCTTTGGGCCGTACTCGCCCCAAGAGACCCAGTACTTC.

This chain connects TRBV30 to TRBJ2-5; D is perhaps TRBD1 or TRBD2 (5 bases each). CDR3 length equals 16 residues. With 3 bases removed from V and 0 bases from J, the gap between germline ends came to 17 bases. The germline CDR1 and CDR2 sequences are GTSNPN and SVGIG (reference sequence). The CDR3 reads CAWRRRGATNQETQYF. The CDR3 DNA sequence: TGTGCCTGGAGACGGCGAGGGGCGACGAACCAAGAGACCCAGTACTTC.

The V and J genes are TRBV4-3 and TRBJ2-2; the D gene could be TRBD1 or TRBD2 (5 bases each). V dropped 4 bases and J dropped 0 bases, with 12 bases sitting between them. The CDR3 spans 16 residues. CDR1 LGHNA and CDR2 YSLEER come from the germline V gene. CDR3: CASSLSGRPNTGELFF. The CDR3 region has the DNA TGCGCCAGCAGCCTTTCGGGACGCCCGAACACCGGGGAGCTGTTTTTT.

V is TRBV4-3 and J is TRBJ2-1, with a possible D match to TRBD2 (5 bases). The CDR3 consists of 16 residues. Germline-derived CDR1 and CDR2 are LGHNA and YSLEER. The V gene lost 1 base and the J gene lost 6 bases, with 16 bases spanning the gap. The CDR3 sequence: CASSQAGGSTRNEQFF. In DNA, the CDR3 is TGCGCCAGCAGCCAAGCTGGCGGGTCAACACGCAATGAGCAGTTCTTC.

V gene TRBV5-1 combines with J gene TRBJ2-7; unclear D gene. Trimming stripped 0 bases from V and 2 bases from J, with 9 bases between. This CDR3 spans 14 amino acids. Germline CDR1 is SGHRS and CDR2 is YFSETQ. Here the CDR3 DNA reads TGCGCCAGCAGCTTGGAGCTACCACCCTACGAGCAGTACTTC. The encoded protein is CASSLELPPYEQYF.

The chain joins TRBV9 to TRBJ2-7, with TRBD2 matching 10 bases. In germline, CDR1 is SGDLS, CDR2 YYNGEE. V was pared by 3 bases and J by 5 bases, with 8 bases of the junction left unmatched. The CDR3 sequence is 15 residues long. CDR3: CASSATASGSNEQYF. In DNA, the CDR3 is TGTGCCAGCAGCGCCACCGCTAGCGGGAGCAACGAGCAGTACTTC.

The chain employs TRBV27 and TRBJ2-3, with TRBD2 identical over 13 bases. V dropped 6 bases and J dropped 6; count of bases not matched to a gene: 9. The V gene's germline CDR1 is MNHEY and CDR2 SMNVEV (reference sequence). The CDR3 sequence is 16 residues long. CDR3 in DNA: TGTGCCAGCAGACACACTAGCGGGAGGGCCGCGGATACGCAGTATTTT. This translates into CASRHTSGRAADTQYF.

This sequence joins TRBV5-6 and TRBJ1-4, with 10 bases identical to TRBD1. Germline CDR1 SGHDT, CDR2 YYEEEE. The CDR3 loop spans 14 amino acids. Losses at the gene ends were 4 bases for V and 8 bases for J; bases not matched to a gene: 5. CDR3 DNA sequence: TGTGCCAGCAGCAGACAGGGGGCGGGGGAAAAACTGTTTTTT. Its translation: CASSRQGAGEKLFF.

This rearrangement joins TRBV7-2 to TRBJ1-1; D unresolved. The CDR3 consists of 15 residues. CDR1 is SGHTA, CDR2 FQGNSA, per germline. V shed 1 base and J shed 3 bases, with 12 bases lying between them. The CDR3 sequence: CASSLGLNWHTEAFF. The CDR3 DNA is TGTGCCAGCAGCTTAGGTTTAAACTGGCACACTGAAGCTTTCTTT.

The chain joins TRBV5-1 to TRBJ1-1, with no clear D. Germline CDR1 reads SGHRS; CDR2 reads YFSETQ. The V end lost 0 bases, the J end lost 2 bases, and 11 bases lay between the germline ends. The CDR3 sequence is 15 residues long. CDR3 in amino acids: CASSLALTSNTEAFF. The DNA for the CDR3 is TGCGCCAGCAGCTTGGCCCTCACCTCAAACACTGAAGCTTTCTTT.

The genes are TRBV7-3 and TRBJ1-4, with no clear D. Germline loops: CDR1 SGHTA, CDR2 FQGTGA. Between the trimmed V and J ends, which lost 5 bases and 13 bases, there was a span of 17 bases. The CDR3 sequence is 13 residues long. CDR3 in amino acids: CASSLKSNLGLFF. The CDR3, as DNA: TGTGCCAGCAGCCTAAAGTCAAATCTCGGACTGTTTTTT.

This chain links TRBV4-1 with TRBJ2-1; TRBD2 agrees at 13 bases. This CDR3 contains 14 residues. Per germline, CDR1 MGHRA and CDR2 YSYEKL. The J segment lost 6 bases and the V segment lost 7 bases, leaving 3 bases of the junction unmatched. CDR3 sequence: CASKRTSGSNEQFF. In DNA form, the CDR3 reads TGCGCCAGCAAGAGGACTAGCGGGAGCAATGAGCAGTTCTTC.

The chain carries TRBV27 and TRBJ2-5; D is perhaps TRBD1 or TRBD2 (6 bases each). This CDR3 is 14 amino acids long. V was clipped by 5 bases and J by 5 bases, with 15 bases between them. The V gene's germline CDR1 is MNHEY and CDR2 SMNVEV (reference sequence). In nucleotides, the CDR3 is TGTGCCAGCAGTATTATCTGGGGGGCGGAGACCCAGTACTTC. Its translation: CASSIIWGAETQYF.

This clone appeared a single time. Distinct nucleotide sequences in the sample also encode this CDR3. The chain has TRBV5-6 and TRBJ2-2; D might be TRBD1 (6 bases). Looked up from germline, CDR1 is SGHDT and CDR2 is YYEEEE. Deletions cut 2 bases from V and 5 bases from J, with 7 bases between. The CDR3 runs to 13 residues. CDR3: CASSLQGTGELFF. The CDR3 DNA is TGTGCCAGCAGCTTACAGGGAACCGGGGAGCTGTTTTTT.

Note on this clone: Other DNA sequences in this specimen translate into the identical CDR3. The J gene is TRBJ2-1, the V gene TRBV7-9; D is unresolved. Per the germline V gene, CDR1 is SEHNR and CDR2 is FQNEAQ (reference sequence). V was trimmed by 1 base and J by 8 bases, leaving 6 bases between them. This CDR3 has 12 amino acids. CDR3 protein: CASSLVGYEQFF. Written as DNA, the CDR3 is TGTGCCAGCAGCTTAGTCGGGTATGAGCAGTTCTTC.